Described below is a single TCR beta chain sequence and its context. Its antigen remains unknown. One end of the junction is discordant with germline, which a read error may explain. Primers for the PCR totalled 60 Vbeta and 13 Jbeta. Assay: immunoSEQ multiplex PCR; the TCRdb copy retains only in-frame clones and omits some. Of approximately 130,000 clones detected, 80% to 85% appear once; the ten largest clones hold 2% to 2.5%. The data originate from a study of cytomegalovirus exposure and HLA in healthy donors. This CDR3 has 16 residues. Germline values: CDR1 LGHNA, CDR2 YNFKEQ. Findings and limits, study-wide: A prior analysis recorded that most TCR beta V segments were productive about 87% or about 30% of the time. Analysis was carried out at a later point, and it linked a missense DCLRE1C variant to TCR beta V- and J-gene trimming. The dataset shows that most TCR sequences were rare, while some public TCRs occurred in many donors.

The rearrangement links TRBV4-2 to TRBJ2-2; 9 bases are shared with TRBD2. The source is a middle-aged woman in good health and CMV-seronegative. The sample was PBMCs. CDR3 in DNA: TGTGCCGGCAGCCCGTTCCTAGCGGGGTACACCGGGGAGCTGTTTTTT. Translated: CAGSPFLAGYTGELFF.